Presented here are 32 T cell receptor beta chains from one specimen sequenced in a study of T cells expressing NK-cell markers. Reanalyzing the 5' RACE reads, TCRdb keeps one entry per CDR3 protein, without DNA. The table gives 550,000 to 600,000 distinct CDR3 sequences; the top ten clones make up approximately 3.5% of it. The specimen sequenced was blood T cells: a sorted CD56 or NKG2C T cell subset, CD4+ or CD8+ T cells, or bulk PBMC T cells (not recorded which). All receptors derive from a man between 18 and 29 years old in good health.

The chain joins TRBV7-9 to TRBJ1-5. The germline V gene has CDR1 SEHNR and CDR2 FQNEAQ (reference sequence). The CDR3 loop spans 16 amino acids. The CDR3 sequence is CASSQQRLDSNQPQHF.

The J gene is TRBJ2-7, the V gene TRBV7-9; without DNA, the TCRdb call of TRBD2 cannot be checked. This CDR3 has 17 residues. From germline, CDR1 is SEHNR and CDR2 FQNEAQ (reference sequence). The CDR3 loop is CASSLAVLADKDYEQYF.

This chain connects TRBV24-1 to TRBJ2-1; TCRdb indicates TRBD2, and absent DNA this call remains unverified. This CDR3 has 17 residues. Germline V gene lookup returns CDR1 KGHDR and CDR2 SFDVKD. The CDR3 spells CATSGLAGPGTYNEQFF.

The chain recombines TRBV12-3 or TRBV12-4 with TRBJ1-1. The CDR3 is 13 residues long. The CDR3 spells CASNSVVRTEAFF.

The rearrangement links TRBV4-3 to TRBJ2-3; absent DNA, TCRdb's TRBD1 call cannot be checked. CDR3 length equals 16 residues. Looked up from germline, CDR1 is LGHNA and CDR2 is YSLEER. The CDR3 spells CASSQDLGQGVDTQYF.

The chain employs TRBV12-3 or TRBV12-4 and TRBJ1-4; TCRdb gives TRBD1 as the D gene, but with no DNA this cannot be confirmed. This CDR3 region has 15 residues. The CDR3 reads CASTLSSRGAEKLFF.

V gene TRBV11-2 combines with J gene TRBJ2-1; TCRdb's D call, TRBD2, is unchecked because there is no DNA. The CDR3 consists of 17 residues. The germline V gene has CDR1 SGHAT and CDR2 FQNNGV. The CDR3 reads CASSLDDGGASYNEQFF. The full variable domain, with the rest looked up from reference TRBV11-2 and TRBJ2-1, is EAGVAQSPRYKIIEKRQSVAFWCNPISGHATLYWYQQILGQGPKLLIQFQNNGVVDDSQLPKDRFSAERLKGVDSTLKIQPAKLEDSAVYLCASSLDDGGASYNEQFFGPGTRLTVL.

The V and J genes are TRBV7-9 and TRBJ2-3; TCRdb reports TRBD2, a call that lacks DNA to check it against. This CDR3 is built from 16 residues. In germline, CDR1 is SEHNR, CDR2 FQNEAQ (reference sequence). The CDR3 is CASSLDDGGKLDTQYF.

The chain links TRBV6-1 to TRBJ1-1; TCRdb's assignment of TRBD1 cannot be checked, as there is no DNA. The CDR3 is 15 amino acids. CDR1 and CDR2 from the germline V gene are MNHNS and SASEGT. CDR3 sequence reads: CASSSFRGLNTEAFF.

This chain links TRBV12-3 or TRBV12-4 with TRBJ2-1; TCRdb reports TRBD1, a call that lacks DNA to check it against. The CDR3 consists of 16 residues. The CDR3 sequence is CASKPQTGDRGYEQFF.

This chain uses TRBV10-3 with TRBJ2-3; no DNA is available, so the TRBD1 call from TCRdb remains unchecked. This CDR3 region has 13 residues. CDR1 ENHRY and CDR2 SYGVKD come from the germline V gene. CDR3 protein: CATTDRWGDTQYF.

V and J are TRBV12-3 or TRBV12-4 and TRBJ2-2; TCRdb indicates TRBD2, and absent DNA this call remains unverified. The CDR3 runs to 17 residues. The CDR3 region is CASSLVGWGVGTGELFF.

The chain carries TRBV6-5 and TRBJ2-6. CDR3 size: 18 residues. Germline V lookup: CDR1 MNHEY, CDR2 SVGAGI. The CDR3 protein is CASSYSNSLSSGANVLTF.

V usage is TRBV4-1 and J usage is TRBJ2-5; checking the TCRdb D call of TRBD1 is not possible without DNA. This CDR3 has 16 residues. The germline CDR1 and CDR2 sequences are MGHRA and YSYEKL. This CDR3 reads CASSLGTGPSRETQYF.

This rearrangement joins TRBV7-2 to TRBJ2-3. The CDR3 extends over 16 amino acids. CDR1 and CDR2 (germline): SGHTA, FQGNSA. The CDR3 region is CASSLAISGNTDTQYF.

The rearrangement links TRBV2 to TRBJ2-5; TCRdb proposes TRBD1, but this gene call is untestable without DNA. Germline V gives CDR1 SNHLY, CDR2 FYNNEI. The CDR3 consists of 17 residues. The CDR3 is CASSEGLRQVFRETQYF.

This chain links TRBV7-6 with TRBJ2-3. The CDR3 sequence is 15 residues long. Per the germline V gene, CDR1 is SGHVS and CDR2 is FNYEAQ. The CDR3 sequence: CASSLAPETTDTQYF. Full variable domain (outside the CDR3, taken from reference TRBV7-6 and TRBJ2-3): GAGVSQSPRYKVTKRGQDVALRCDPISGHVSLYWYRQALGQGPEFLTYFNYEAQQDKSGLPNDRFSAERPEGSISTLTIQRTEQRDSAMYRCASSLAPETTDTQYFGPGTRLTVL.

The V call is TRBV30, the J call TRBJ2-2; the D call from TCRdb, TRBD1, cannot be confirmed without DNA. The CDR3 length is 13 residues. The germline gives CDR1 GTSNPN, CDR2 SVGIG (reference sequence). The CDR3 region is CAWRGVITGELFF.

The V gene is TRBV24-1, the J gene TRBJ2-3; the TRBD1 assignment by TCRdb is unverifiable without DNA. CDR3 length: 15 residues. Per germline, CDR1 KGHDR and CDR2 SFDVKD. The CDR3 is CATSFGTGAPDTQYF.

This sequence joins TRBV20-1 and TRBJ2-3; the TCRdb D gene call, TRBD2, has no DNA to confirm it. The CDR3 loop spans 15 amino acids. Germline values: CDR1 DFQATT, CDR2 SNEGSKA (reference sequence). CDR3 amino acids: CSARGGGRNTDTQYF.

CDR3 in amino acids: CSVGQNLNEKLFF. The chain uses TRBV29-1 and TRBJ1-4. The CDR3 loop spans 13 amino acids. CDR1 and CDR2 (germline): SQVTM, ANQGSEA.

The gene calls are TRBV7-2 and TRBJ1-1; TCRdb calls TRBD1, which cannot be checked without DNA. CDR1 and CDR2 (germline): SGHTA, FQGNSA. The CDR3 has 17 amino acids. The CDR3 here is CASSTRGQVLVNTEAFF.

The CDR3 protein is CASSLVVAKNIQYF. The rearrangement links TRBV12-3 or TRBV12-4 to TRBJ2-4. The CDR3 has 14 residues.

The genes are TRBV27 and TRBJ1-2; TCRdb's D gene call, TRBD1, goes unchecked for lack of DNA. The CDR3 runs to 15 residues. Germline assignment: CDR1 MNHEY and CDR2 SMNVEV (reference sequence). The CDR3 is CASSSFDRGLYGYTF.

The CDR3 here is CSAQDGGTYEQYF. This chain connects TRBV20-1 to TRBJ2-7; TCRdb proposes TRBD1, but this gene call is untestable without DNA. CDR3 length: 13 amino acids. CDR1 DFQATT and CDR2 SNEGSKA come from the germline V gene (reference sequence).

The rearrangement joins TRBV20-1 to TRBJ2-3; the TRBD2 assignment by TCRdb is unverifiable without DNA. The V gene's germline CDR1 is DFQATT and CDR2 SNEGSKA (reference sequence). The CDR3 spans 17 residues. CDR3 region: CSARAPHGLVRTDTQYF.

This chain joins TRBV7-2 and TRBJ2-4; TCRdb lists TRBD2, though no DNA is available to test this call. The germline gives CDR1 SGHTA, CDR2 FQGNSA. The CDR3 length is 16 residues. CDR3 loop: CASSPRRELAKNIQYF. The whole variable domain, remainder taken from reference TRBV7-2 and TRBJ2-4, is GAGVSQSPSNKVTEKGKDVELRCDPISGHTALYWYRQSLGQGLEFLIYFQGNSAPDKSGLPSDRFSAERTGGSVSTLTIQRTQQEDSAVYLCASSPRRELAKNIQYFGAGTRLSVL.

V and J are TRBV12-3 or TRBV12-4 and TRBJ1-3. The CDR3 has 15 residues. The CDR3 spells CASSLETLSGNTIYF.

This chain links TRBV3-1 with TRBJ1-2; TCRdb gives TRBD1 as the D gene, but with no DNA this cannot be confirmed. The CDR3 is 16 amino acids. Looked up from germline, CDR1 is LGHDT and CDR2 is YNNKEL (reference sequence). The CDR3 here is CASSQDIGTGGYGYTF. Combining the CDR3 with reference TRBV3-1 and TRBJ1-2 gives the whole variable domain DTAVSQTPKYLVTQMGNDKSIKCEQNLGHDTMYWYKQDSKKFLKIMFSYNNKELIINETVPNRFSPKSPDKAHLNLHINSLELGDSAVYFCASSQDIGTGGYGYTFGSGTRLTVV.

The chain is built from TRBV12-3 or TRBV12-4 and TRBJ2-5; TCRdb's D call, TRBD2, is unchecked because there is no DNA. The length of the CDR3 is 14 residues. The CDR3 loop reads CASSLLRGGETQYF.

The gene calls are TRBV20-1 and TRBJ2-7; as DNA is missing, the TRBD1 call by TCRdb cannot be tested. Germline V gene data show CDR1 as DFQATT and CDR2 as SNEGSKA (reference sequence). The length of the CDR3 is 14 residues. CDR3: CSARTGAATYEQYF.

This rearrangement joins TRBV20-1 to TRBJ1-5. The CDR3 sequence is 14 residues long. CDR1 and CDR2 from the germline V gene are DFQATT and SNEGSKA (reference sequence). The CDR3 here is CSAERTDFNQPQHF.